The clone carrying this T cell receptor beta chain was counted a few times. Its antigen is not known. This entry belongs to a study of blood T cells in healthy people across ages. Study outcomes and limitations: With age, beta diversity per million T cells declined roughly linearly, significantly by 35 to 40. Relative to aged donors, long-lived donors carried more naive CD4+ cells and displayed higher diversity. Estimates of diversity drawn from one million T cells were considered underestimates.

Combining a sample-barcoded 5' primer with a J-beta primer mix, a second PCR ran for roughly 7 to 11 cycles. The authors tagged each cDNA molecule using a template-switch adaptor with 12 random nucleotides. Via MiXCR, TCRdb re-called the 5' RACE reads, giving one row per CDR3 protein. The sample carries around 2 million distinct CDR3 sequences, roughly 43% recorded once. What was sequenced was blood. The TCR was taken from a human donor in good health.

CDR3 sequence reads: CASSVTGSPLHF. In DNA, the CDR3 is TGTGCCAGCAGCGTAACTGGTTCACCCCTCCACTTT. V and J are TRBV9 and TRBJ1-6; D unresolved. The ends were cut back, 1 base at V and 9 bases at J, with 5 bases in the middle. The germline gives CDR1 SGDLS, CDR2 YYNGEE. CDR3 length equals 12 residues.